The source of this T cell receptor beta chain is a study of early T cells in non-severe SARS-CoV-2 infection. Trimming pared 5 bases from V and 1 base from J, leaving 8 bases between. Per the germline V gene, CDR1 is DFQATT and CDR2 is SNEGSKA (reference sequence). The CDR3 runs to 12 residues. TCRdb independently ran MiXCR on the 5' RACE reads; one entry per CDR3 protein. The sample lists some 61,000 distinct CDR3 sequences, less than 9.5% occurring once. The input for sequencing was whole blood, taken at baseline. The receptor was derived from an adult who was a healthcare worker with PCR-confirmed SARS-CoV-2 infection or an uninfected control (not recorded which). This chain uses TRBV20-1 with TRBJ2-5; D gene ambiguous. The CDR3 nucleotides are TGCAGTGCTTCCCAGCTCCAAGAGACCCAGTACTTC. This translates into CSASQLQETQYF.